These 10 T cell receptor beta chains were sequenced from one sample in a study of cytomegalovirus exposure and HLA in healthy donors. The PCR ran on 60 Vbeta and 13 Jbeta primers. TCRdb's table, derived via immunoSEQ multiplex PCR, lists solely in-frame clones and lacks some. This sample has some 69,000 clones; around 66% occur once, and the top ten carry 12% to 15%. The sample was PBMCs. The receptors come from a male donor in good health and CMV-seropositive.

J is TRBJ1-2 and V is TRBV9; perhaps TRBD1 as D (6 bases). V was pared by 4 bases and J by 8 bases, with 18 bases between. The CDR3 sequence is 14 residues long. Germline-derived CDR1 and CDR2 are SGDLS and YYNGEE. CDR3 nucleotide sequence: TGTGCCAGCAGCCTATCAGGACAGCCCTGGGGCTACACCTTC. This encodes CASSLSGQPWGYTF. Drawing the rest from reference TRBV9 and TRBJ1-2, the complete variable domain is DSGVTQTPKHLITATGQRVTLRCSPRSGDLSVYWYQQSLDQGLQFLIQYYNGEERAKGNILERFSAQQFPDLHSELNLSSLELGDSALYFCASSLSGQPWGYTFGSGTRLTVV.

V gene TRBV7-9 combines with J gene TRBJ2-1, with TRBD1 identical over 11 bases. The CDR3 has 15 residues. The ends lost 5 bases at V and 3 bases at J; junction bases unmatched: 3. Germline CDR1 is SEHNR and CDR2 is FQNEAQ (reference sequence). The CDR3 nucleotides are TGTGCCAGCAGCGCCGGGACAGGGGGCTACAATGAGCAGTTCTTC. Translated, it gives CASSAGTGGYNEQFF. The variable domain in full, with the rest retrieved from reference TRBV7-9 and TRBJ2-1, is DTGVSQNPRHKITKRGQNVTFRCDPISEHNRLYWYRQTLGQGPEFLTYFQNEAQLEKSRLLSDRFSAERPKGSFSTLEIQRTEQGDSAMYLCASSAGTGGYNEQFFGPGTRLTVL.

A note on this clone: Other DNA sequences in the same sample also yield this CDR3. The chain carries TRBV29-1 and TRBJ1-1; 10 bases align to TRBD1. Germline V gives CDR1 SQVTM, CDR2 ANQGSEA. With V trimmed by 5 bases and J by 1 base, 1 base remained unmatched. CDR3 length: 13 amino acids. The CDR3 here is CSVRTGGNTEAFF. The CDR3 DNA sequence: TGCAGCGTTAGGACAGGGGGGAACACTGAAGCTTTCTTT. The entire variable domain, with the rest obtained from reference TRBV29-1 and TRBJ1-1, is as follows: SAVISQKPSRDICQRGTSLTIQCQVDSQVTMMFWYRQQPGQSLTLIATANQGSEATYESGFVIDKFPISRPNLTFSTLTVSNMSPEDSSIYLCSVRTGGNTEAFFGQGTRLTVV.

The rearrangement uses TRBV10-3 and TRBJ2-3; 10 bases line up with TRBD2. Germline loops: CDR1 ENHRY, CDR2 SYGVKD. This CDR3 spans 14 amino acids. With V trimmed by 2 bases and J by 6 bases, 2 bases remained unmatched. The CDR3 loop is CAISEPGLADTQYF. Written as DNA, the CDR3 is TGTGCCATCAGTGAGCCGGGACTAGCGGATACGCAGTATTTT.

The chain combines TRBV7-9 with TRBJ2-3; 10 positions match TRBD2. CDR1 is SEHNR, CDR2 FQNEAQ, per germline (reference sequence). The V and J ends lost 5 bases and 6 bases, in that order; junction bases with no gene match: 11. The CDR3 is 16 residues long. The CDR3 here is CASSPFYSGRLDTQYF. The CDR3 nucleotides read TGTGCCAGCAGCCCCTTTTATAGCGGGAGGTTGGATACGCAGTATTTT.

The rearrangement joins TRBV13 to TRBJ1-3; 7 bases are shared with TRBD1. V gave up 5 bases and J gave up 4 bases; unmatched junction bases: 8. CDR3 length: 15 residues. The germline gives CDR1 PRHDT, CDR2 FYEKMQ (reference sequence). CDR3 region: CASSMTGTEGNTIYF. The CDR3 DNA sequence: TGTGCCAGCAGCATGACCGGGACAGAAGGAAACACCATATATTTT. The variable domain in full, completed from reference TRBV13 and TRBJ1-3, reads AAGVIQSPRHLIKEKRETATLKCYPIPRHDTVYWYQQGPGQDPQFLISFYEKMQSDKGSIPDRFSAQQFSDYHSELNMSSLELGDSALYFCASSMTGTEGNTIYFGEGSWLTVV.

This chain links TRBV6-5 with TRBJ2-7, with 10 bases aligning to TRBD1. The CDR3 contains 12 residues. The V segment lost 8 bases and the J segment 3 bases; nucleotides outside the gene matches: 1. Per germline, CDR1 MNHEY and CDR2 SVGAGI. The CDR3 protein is CASGQGGYEQYF. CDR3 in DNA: TGTGCCAGCGGACAGGGGGGCTACGAGCAGTACTTC.

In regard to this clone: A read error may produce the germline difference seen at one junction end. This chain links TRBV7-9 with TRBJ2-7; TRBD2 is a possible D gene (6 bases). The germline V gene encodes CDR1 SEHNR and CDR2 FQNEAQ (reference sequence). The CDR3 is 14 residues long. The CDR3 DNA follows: TGTTCCAGCAGCTTATTAACACCCGGGGGCGAGCAGTACTTC. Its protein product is CSSSLLTPGGEQYF.

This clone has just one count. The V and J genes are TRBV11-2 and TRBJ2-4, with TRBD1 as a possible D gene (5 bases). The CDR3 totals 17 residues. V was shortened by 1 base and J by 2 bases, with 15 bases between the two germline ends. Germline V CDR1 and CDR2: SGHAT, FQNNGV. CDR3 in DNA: TGTGCCAGCAGCTTAGGGGGCCAGAGAGCGTCCAAAAACATTCAGTACTTC. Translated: CASSLGGQRASKNIQYF.

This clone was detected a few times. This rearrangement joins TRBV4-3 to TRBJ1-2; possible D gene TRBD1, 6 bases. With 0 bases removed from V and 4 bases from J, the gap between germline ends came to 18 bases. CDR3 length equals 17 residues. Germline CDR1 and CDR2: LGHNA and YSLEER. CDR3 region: CASSQEPIGGRGYGYTF. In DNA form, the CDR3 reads TGCGCCAGCAGCCAAGAACCCATTGGGGGCCGGGGCTATGGCTACACCTTC.